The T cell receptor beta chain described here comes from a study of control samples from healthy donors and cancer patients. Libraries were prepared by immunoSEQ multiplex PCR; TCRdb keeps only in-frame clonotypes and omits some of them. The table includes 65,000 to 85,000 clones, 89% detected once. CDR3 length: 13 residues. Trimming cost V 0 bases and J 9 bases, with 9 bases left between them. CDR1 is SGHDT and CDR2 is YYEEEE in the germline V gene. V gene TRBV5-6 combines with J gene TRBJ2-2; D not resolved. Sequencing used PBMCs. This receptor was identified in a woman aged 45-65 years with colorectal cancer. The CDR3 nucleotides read TGTGCCAGCAGCTTGGAGGCGGACCGGGAGCTGTTTTTT. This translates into CASSLEADRELFF.